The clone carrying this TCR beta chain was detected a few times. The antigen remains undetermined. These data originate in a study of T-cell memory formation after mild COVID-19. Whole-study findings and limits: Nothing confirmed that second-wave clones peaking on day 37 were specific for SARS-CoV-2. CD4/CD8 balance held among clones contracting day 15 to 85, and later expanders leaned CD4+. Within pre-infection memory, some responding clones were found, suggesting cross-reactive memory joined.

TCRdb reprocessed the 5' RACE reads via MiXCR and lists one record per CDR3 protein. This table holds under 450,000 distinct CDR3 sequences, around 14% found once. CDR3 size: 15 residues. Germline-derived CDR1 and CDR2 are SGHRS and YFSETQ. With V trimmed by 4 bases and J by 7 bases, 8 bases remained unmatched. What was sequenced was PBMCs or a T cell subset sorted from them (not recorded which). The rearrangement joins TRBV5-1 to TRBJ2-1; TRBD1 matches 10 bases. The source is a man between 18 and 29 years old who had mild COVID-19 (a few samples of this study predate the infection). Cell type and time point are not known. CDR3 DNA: TGCGCCAGCAGCACCCTCGACAGGGGGCCTAATGAGCAGTTCTTC. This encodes CASSTLDRGPNEQFF.